This entry is about one TCR beta chain. The data were obtained in a study of T cells after yellow fever vaccination. The CDR3 is 13 residues long. Per germline, CDR1 SGHTA and CDR2 FQGNSA. J gave up 5 bases and V 6 bases, and 7 bases lay outside the gene matches. One entry per CDR3 protein, called by TCRdb with MiXCR from the 5' RACE reads. The table shows some 350,000 distinct CDR3 sequences, with under 7.5% occurring only once. The sequenced sample was PBMCs, obtained 5 days after the yellow fever booster vaccination. The receptor's source is a man younger than 45 who received the YFV17D yellow fever vaccine. The genes are TRBV7-2 and TRBJ2-7, with TRBD2 identical over 7 bases. The CDR3 here is CASSRTRENEQYF. CDR3 in DNA: TGTGCCAGCAGTCGGACTAGAGAGAACGAGCAGTACTTC.